One T cell receptor beta chain is described in this entry. Generated by immunoSEQ multiplex PCR, the TCRdb table keeps only in-frame clones and is missing some. Of 150,000 or so clones listed, approximately 86% are singletons. Trimming at V came to 5 bases and at J to 7 bases, leaving 7 bases not matched to a gene. This CDR3 comprises 14 residues. Germline CDR1 reads SGHVS; CDR2 reads FQNEAQ. This record belongs to a study of blood T cell repertoires in COVID-19. During the 2 weeks before they entered the study, exposed participants had met someone with a PCR-confirmed or clinician-diagnosed COVID-19 case.

The sequenced sample consisted of PBMCs or T cells enriched from blood (not recorded which). This receptor was identified in a woman aged 40 to 50 who had been exposed to COVID-19. The chain uses TRBV7-8 and TRBJ2-1, with 8 bases matching TRBD2. In DNA, the CDR3 is TGTGCCAGCAGCGACCGGGAGGGCCGGAATGAGCAGTTCTTC. Translation gives CASSDREGRNEQFF.